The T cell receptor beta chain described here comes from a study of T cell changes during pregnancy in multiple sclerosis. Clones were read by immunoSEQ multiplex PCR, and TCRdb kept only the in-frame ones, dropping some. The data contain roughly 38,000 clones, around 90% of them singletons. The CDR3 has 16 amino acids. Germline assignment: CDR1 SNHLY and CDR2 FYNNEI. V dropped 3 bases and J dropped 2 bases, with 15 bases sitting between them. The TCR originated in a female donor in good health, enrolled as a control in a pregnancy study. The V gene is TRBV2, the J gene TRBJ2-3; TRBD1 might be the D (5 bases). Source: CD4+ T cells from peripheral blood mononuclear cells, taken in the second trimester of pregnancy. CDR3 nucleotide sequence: TGTGCCAGCAGTGATCAGGGATTGAGGAACACAGATACGCAGTATTTT. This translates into CASSDQGLRNTDTQYF. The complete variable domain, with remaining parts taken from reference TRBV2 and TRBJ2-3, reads EPEVTQTPSHQVTQMGQEVILRCVPISNHLYFYWYRQILGQKVEFLVSFYNNEISEKSEIFDDQFSVERPDGSNFTLKIRSTKLEDSAMYFCASSDQGLRNTDTQYFGPGTRLTVL.